This TCR beta chain originates from a study of T cell clonality in common variable immunodeficiency. Regarding this clone: What it recognizes is unknown. Read coverage stops 3 residues before the CDR3 terminus; the germline J gene supplies the remainder.

The CVID group had 15 females and 30 or so males, mean age 40. Only in-frame clones appear in the TCRdb table, and some are missing; sequencing was by immunoSEQ multiplex PCR. The data show some 21,000 clones, with none appearing a single time. Broader study findings: What drives increased CVID clonality needs T cell subpopulation sequencing. Reportedly, TCR beta sequences from common variable immunodeficiency showed fewer deletions and N-nucleotide insertions.

Germline V gene lookup returns CDR1 SNHLY and CDR2 FYNNEI. CDR3 length: 15 residues. V lost 6 bases, J lost 2 bases, and 10 bases stayed unmatched. Sequencing was performed on peripheral blood mononuclear cells. The rearrangement links TRBV2 to TRBJ2-7; 7 nucleotides match TRBD2. The receptor's source is a human donor with common variable immunodeficiency. CDR3 sequence reads: CASRPPGLSAYEQYF. The CDR3 DNA, read in part, is TGTGCCAGCAGGCCCCCGGGACTATCCGCCTACGAG. Based on the CDR3 plus reference TRBV2 and TRBJ2-7, the full variable domain is EPEVTQTPSHQVTQMGQEVILRCVPISNHLYFYWYRQILGQKVEFLVSFYNNEISEKSEIFDDQFSVERPDGSNFTLKIRSTKLEDSAMYFCASRPPGLSAYEQYFGPGTRLTVT.